Each of the 4 T cell receptor beta chains below was sequenced from the same sample in a study. TCRdb used MiXCR to reprocess the RT-PCR reads, holding one entry per CDR3 protein. Among approximately 720,000 distinct CDR3 sequences listed, over 12% were seen once. Sequenced input: memory CD4+ T cells from blood. Receptors originate from a female donor in good health, serving as a healthy control.

The CDR3 DNA reads TGTGCCACCAGCAGAGATATAACGGCGGGACGACAGTTCTTC. Translating it yields CATSRDITAGRQFF. The V and J genes are TRBV15 and TRBJ2-1; tentatively, D is TRBD2 (6 bases). The CDR3 spans 14 residues. The ends were cut back, 0 bases at V and 13 bases at J, with 16 bases in the middle. Germline values: CDR1 LNHNV, CDR2 YYDKDF (reference sequence). The whole variable domain, remainder taken from reference TRBV15 and TRBJ2-1, is DAMVIQNPRYQVTQFGKPVTLSCSQTLNHNVMYWYQQKSSQAPKLLFHYYDKDFNNEADTPDNFQSRRPNTSFCFLDIRSPGLGDTAMYLCATSRDITAGRQFFGPGTRLTVL.

This clonotype has just one count. J is TRBJ2-7 and V is TRBV6-5; D is possibly TRBD1 or TRBD2 (5 bases each). Trimming took off 6 bases at V and 1 base at J, with 13 bases between the two ends. The CDR3 is 14 residues long. The germline gives CDR1 MNHEY, CDR2 SVGAGI. The CDR3 coding sequence is TGTGCCAGCAGACGGGACGGCGAGTCCTACGAGCAGTACTTC. Residues: CASRRDGESYEQYF.

This clonotype turned up a few times. The chain combines TRBV5-1 with TRBJ2-5; possibly TRBD2 for D (6 bases). Germline V gives CDR1 SGHRS, CDR2 YFSETQ. The V and J ends lost 6 bases and 4 bases respectively, with 19 bases between them. The CDR3 is 15 amino acids. DNA of the CDR3: TGCGCCAGCAAGGTGGAGGGAGTGCCTTTAGAGACCCAGTACTTC. Translation: CASKVEGVPLETQYF.

The chain carries TRBV7-3 and TRBJ2-1; tentative D call: TRBD1 (5 bases). The germline gives CDR1 SGHTA, CDR2 FQGTGA. Between the trimmed V and J ends, which lost 5 bases and 0 bases, there was a span of 11 bases. The CDR3 loop spans 15 amino acids. Here the CDR3 reads CASSGDRSSYNEQFF. In nucleotides, the CDR3 is TGTGCCAGCAGCGGCGACAGAAGCTCCTACAATGAGCAGTTCTTC.